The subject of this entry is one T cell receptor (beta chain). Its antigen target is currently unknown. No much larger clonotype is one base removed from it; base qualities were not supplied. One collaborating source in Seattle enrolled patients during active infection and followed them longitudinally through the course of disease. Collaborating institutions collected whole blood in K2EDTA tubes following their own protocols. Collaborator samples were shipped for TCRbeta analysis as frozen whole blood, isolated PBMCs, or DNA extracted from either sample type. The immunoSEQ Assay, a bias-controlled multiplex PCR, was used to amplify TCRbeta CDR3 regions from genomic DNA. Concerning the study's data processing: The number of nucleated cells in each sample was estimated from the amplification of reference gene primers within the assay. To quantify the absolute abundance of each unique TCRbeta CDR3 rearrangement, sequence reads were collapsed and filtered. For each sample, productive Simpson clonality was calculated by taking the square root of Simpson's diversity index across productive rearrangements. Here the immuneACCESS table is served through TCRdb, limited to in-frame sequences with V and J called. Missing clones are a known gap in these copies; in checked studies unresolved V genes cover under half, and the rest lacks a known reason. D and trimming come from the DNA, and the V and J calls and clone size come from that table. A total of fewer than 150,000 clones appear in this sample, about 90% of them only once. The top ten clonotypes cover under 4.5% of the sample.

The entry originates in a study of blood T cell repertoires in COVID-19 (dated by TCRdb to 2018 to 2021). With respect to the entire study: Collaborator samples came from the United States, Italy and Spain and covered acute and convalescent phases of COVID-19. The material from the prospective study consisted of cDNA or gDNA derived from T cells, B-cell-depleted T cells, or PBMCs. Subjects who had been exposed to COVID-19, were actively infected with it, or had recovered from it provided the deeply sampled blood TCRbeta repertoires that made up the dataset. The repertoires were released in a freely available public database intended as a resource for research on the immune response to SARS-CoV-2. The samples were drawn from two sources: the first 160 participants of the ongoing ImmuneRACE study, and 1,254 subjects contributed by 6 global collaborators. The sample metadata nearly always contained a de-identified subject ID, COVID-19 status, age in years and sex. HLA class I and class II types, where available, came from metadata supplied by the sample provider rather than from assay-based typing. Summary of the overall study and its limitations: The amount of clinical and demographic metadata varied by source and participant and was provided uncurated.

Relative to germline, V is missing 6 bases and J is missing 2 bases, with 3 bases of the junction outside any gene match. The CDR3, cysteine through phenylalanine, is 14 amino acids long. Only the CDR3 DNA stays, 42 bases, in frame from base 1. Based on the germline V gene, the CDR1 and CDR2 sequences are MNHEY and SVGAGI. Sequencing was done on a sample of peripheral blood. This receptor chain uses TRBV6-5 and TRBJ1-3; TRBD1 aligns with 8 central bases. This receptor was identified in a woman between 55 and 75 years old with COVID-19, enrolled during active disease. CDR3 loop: CASSKQGAGNTIYF. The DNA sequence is TGTGCCAGCAGCAAACAGGGGGCTGGAAACACCATATATTTT.